This T cell receptor beta chain was captured in a study of blood T cell repertoires in COVID-19. Authors' methods: Researchers report that nucleated cell counts were estimated from reference gene primer amplification. Profiling relied on immunoSEQ multiplex PCR, and the TCRdb table lists in-frame clones only, not all of them. The V and J calls and clone size are taken from that table; D and trimming were inferred from the DNA. The sample includes approximately 350,000 clones, 89% of them seen just once. Trimming cost V 3 bases and J 6 bases; bases outside gene matches: 7. Germline-derived CDR1 and CDR2 are SGDLS and YYNGEE. The CDR3 is 15 residues long.

This TCR was sampled from a man in his forties with acute or convalescent COVID-19. The chain recombines TRBV9 with TRBJ2-7; TRBD2 matches 12 bases. Material: peripheral blood. CDR3 amino acids: CASSASASGRVEQYF. The CDR3 DNA sequence: TGTGCCAGCAGCGCCTCTGCTAGCGGGAGGGTCGAGCAGTACTTC.